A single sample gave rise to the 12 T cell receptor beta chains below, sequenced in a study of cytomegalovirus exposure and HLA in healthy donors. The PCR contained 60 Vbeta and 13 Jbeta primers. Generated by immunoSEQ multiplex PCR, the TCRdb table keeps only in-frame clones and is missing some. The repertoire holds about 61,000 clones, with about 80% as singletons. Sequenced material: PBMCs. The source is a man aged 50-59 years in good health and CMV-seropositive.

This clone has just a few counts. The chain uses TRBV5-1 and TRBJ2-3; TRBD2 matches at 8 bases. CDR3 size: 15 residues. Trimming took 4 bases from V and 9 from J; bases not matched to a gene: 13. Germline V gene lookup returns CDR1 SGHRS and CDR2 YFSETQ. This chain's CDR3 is CASSGAGGSLETQYF. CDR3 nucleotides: TGCGCCAGCAGCGGCGCGGGAGGAAGCTTGGAGACGCAGTATTTT.

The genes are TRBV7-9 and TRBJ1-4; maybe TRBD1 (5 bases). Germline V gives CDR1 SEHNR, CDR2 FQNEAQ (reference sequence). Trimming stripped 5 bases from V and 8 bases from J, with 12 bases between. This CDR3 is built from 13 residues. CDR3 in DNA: TGTGCCAGCAGCCTGCGGGAGGGGGAAAAACTGTTTTTT. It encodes CASSLREGEKLFF. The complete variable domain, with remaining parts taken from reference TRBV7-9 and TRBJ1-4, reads DTGVSQNPRHKITKRGQNVTFRCDPISEHNRLYWYRQTLGQGPEFLTYFQNEAQLEKSRLLSDRFSAERPKGSFSTLEIQRTEQGDSAMYLCASSLREGEKLFFGSGTQLSVL.

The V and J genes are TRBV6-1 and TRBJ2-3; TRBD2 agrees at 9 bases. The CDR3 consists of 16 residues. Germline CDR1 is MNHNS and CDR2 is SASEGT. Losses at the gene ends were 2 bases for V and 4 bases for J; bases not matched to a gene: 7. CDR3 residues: CASSERAGGSSDTQYF. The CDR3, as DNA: TGTGCCAGCAGTGAACGTGCGGGGGGGTCGTCAGATACGCAGTATTTT.

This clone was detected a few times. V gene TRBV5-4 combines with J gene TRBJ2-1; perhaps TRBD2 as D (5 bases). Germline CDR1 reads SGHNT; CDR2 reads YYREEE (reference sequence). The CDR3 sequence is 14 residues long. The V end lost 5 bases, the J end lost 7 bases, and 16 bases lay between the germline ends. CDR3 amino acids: CASRSLDSRNEQFF. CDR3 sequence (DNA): TGTGCCAGCAGATCACTGGACTCGAGGAATGAGCAGTTCTTC.

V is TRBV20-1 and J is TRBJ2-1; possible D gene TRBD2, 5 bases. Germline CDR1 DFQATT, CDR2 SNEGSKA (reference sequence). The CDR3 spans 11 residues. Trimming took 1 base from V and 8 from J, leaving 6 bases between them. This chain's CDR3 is CSARVGDEQFF. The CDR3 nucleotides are TGCAGTGCTAGAGTCGGGGATGAGCAGTTCTTC.

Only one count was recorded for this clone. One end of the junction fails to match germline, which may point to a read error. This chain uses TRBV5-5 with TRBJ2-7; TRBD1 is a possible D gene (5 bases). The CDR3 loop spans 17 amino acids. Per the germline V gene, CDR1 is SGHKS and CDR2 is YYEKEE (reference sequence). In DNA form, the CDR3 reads TGTGCCGGCAGCTTGACGTGGCCGACAGTTCCCTCCTACGAGCAGTACTTC. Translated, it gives CAGSLTWPTVPSYEQYF.

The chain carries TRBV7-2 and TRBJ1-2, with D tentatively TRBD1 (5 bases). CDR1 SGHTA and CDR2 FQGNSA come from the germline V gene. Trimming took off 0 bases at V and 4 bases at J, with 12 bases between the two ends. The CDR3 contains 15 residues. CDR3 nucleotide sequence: TGTGCCAGCAGCTTAGCTCATGGGGCAGCCTATGGCTACACCTTC. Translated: CASSLAHGAAYGYTF.

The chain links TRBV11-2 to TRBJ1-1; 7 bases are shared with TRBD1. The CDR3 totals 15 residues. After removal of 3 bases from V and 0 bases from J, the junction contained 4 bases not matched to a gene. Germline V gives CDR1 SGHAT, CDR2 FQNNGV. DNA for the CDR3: TGTGCCAGCAGCTTGCCCGGGACAGTGAACACTGAAGCTTTCTTT. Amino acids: CASSLPGTVNTEAFF.

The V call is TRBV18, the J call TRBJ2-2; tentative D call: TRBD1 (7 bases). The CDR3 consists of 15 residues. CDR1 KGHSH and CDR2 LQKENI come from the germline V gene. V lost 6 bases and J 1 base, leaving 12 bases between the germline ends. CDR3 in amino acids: CASSRDSKNTGELFF. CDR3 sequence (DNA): TGTGCCAGCTCGCGGGACAGCAAGAACACCGGGGAGCTGTTTTTT.

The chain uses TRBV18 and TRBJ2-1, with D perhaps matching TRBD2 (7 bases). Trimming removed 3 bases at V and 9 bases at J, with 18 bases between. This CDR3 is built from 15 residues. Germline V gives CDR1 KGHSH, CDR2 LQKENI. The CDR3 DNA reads TGTGCCAGCTCACCGGGACTAAGGGGGGTAGGTGAGCAGTTCTTC. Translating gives CASSPGLRGVGEQFF.

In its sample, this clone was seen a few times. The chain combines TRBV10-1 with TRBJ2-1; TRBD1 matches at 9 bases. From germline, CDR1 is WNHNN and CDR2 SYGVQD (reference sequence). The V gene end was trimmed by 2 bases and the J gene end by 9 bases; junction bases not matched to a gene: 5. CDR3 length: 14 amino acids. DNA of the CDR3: TGCGCCAGCAGTGAGCTGGACAGGGGCTCTGAGCAGTTCTTC. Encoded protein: CASSELDRGSEQFF.

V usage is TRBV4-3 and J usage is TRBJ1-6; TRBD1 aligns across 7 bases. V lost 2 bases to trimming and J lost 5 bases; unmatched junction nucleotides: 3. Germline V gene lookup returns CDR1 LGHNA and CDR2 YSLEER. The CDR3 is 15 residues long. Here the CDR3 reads CASSQLQGNNSPLHF. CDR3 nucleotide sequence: TGCGCCAGCAGCCAATTACAGGGGAATAATTCACCCCTCCACTTT.